Listed below are T cell receptor beta chains from one sample, sequenced in a study of CD8+ T cells in alopecia areata. Using immunoSEQ multiplex PCR, the repertoire was profiled, and TCRdb retains in-frame clones only, with some absent. In the table there are more than 150,000 clones, about half of which are singletons. The sample in question was CD8+ T cells sorted from blood, obtained around week 54, from a patient treated with tofacitinib. The receptors were gathered from a human donor with alopecia areata. CDR3s include the opening cysteine and the closing phenylalanine or tryptophan. A D gene is named only where the DNA matches it firmly. The size entry is marked missing in some rows and otherwise reads once, few, many or a size class.

j_gene: TRBJ2-2
abundance: .
d_gene: .
v_gene: TRBV6-5
CDR3nt: TGTGCCAGCAGTTACCAACATCAAAACGCCGGGGAGCTGTTTTTT
CDR3aa: CASSYQHQNAGELFF

j_gene: TRBJ1-2
abundance: .
d_gene: .
v_gene: TRBV7-9
CDR3nt: TGTGCCAGCAGCTTAGCGGACCTCTCTTACTATGGCTACACCTTC
CDR3aa: CASSLADLSYYGYTF

j_gene: TRBJ2-1
abundance: .
d_gene: .
v_gene: TRBV27
CDR3nt: TGTGCCAGCGCGGGGAGCTCCTACAATGAGCAGTTCTTC
CDR3aa: CASAGSSYNEQFF

j_gene: TRBJ2-7
abundance: few
d_gene: .
v_gene: TRBV5-4
CDR3nt: TGTGCCAGCAGCTTGATGGGGTCCTACGAGCAGTACTTC
CDR3aa: CASSLMGSYEQYF

j_gene: TRBJ2-3
abundance: .
d_gene: TRBD1
v_gene: TRBV27
CDR3nt: TGTGCCAGCAGTTTGACAGGGCCCGAGGATACGCAGTATTTT
CDR3aa: CASSLTGPEDTQYF

j_gene: TRBJ2-7
abundance: .
d_gene: .
v_gene: TRBV7-6
CDR3nt: TGTGCCAGCAGTTTTAGGGCAGGAGGGCTTACCTACGAGCAGTACTTC
CDR3aa: CASSFRAGGLTYEQYF

j_gene: TRBJ2-1
abundance: few
d_gene: .
v_gene: TRBV13
CDR3nt: TGTGCCAGCAGCTTAGTCGACTACAATGAGCAGTTCTTC
CDR3aa: CASSLVDYNEQFF

j_gene: TRBJ1-4
abundance: few
d_gene: .
v_gene: TRBV29-1
CDR3nt: TGCAGCGTTGAGTGGACAGAAGGACTGTTTTTT
CDR3aa: CSVEWTEGLFF

j_gene: TRBJ2-5
abundance: .
d_gene: .
v_gene: TRBV18
CDR3nt: TGTGCCAGCTCACCAGACAGACAAGAGACCCAGTACTTC
CDR3aa: CASSPDRQETQYF

j_gene: TRBJ2-7
abundance: few
d_gene: .
v_gene: TRBV27
CDR3nt: TGTGCCAGCAGTATTCTACAGGGCCTAACTTACGAGCAGTACTTC
CDR3aa: CASSILQGLTYEQYF